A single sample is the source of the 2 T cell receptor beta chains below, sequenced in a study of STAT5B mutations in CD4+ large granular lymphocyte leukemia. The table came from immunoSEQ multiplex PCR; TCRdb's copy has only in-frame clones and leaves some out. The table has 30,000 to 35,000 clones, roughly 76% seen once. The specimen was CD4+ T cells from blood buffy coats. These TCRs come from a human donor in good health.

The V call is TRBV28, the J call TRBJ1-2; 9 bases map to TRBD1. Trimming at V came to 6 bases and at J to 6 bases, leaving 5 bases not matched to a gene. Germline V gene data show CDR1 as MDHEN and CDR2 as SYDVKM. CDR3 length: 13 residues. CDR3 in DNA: TGTGCCAGCAGCGAAACAGGGGGCAATGGCTACACCTTC. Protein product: CASSETGGNGYTF.

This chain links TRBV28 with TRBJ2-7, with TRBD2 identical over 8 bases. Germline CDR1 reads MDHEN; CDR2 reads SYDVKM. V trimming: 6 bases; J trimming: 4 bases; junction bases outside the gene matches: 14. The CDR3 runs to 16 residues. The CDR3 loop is CASSSGGTRSMYEQYF. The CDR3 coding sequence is TGTGCCAGCAGCTCTGGGGGGACTAGATCAATGTACGAGCAGTACTTC.